The 7 T cell receptor beta chains presented below share a single source sample, sequenced in a study of cytomegalovirus exposure and HLA in healthy donors. This PCR relied on a set of 60 Vbeta primers and 13 Jbeta primers. Sequencing was performed with immunoSEQ multiplex PCR; in TCRdb, only in-frame clones are kept and a portion is missing. The table shows around 130,000 clones, with 60% to 85% occurring only once. Sequenced sample: PBMCs. Source of these receptors: a woman aged 40 to 50 in good health and CMV-seronegative.

This clone was recorded a few times. J is TRBJ1-4 and V is TRBV6-5, with TRBD1 as a possible D gene (5 bases). Trimming stripped 2 bases from V and 8 bases from J, with 15 bases between. The CDR3 spans 15 residues. Germline V gene data show CDR1 as MNHEY and CDR2 as SVGAGI. CDR3 protein: CASSYRGSREEKLFF. Here the CDR3 DNA reads TGTGCCAGCAGTTACCGGGGGTCCAGGGAGGAAAAACTGTTTTTT.

The chain links TRBV5-1 to TRBJ2-7; 9 bases are shared with TRBD1. The CDR3 is made up of 15 amino acids. Germline V gene sequence: CDR1 SGHRS, CDR2 YFSETQ. The V gene end was trimmed by 1 base and the J gene end by 5 bases; junction bases not matched to a gene: 7. Written as DNA, the CDR3 is TGCGCCAGCAGCTTGAATGGACAGGGGTACCACGAGCAGTACTTC. The encoded protein is CASSLNGQGYHEQYF.

The V and J genes are TRBV7-8 and TRBJ2-1, with D perhaps matching TRBD2 (6 bases). The CDR3 loop spans 15 amino acids. Trimming shortened V by 3 bases and J by 4 bases, and 13 bases separated the two germline ends. CDR1 SGHVS and CDR2 FQNEAQ come from the germline V gene. This CDR3 is CASSLGTFLYNEQFF. The CDR3 DNA reads as TGTGCCAGCAGCTTGGGGACTTTCTTATACAATGAGCAGTTCTTC.

The rearrangement links TRBV25-1 to TRBJ2-7; D ambiguous. V was cut by 2 bases and J by 3 bases, with 8 bases left in between. The CDR3 has 13 residues. Germline CDR1 and CDR2: MGHDK and SYGVNS. CDR3 protein: CASSERTNYEQYF. In DNA, the CDR3 is TGTGCCAGCAGTGAACGCACTAACTACGAGCAGTACTTC.

This chain joins TRBV14 and TRBJ2-2; D may be TRBD1 (6 bases). V dropped 4 bases and J dropped 1 base, with 16 bases sitting between them. CDR1 is SGHDN and CDR2 is FVKESK in the germline V gene. The CDR3 length is 17 residues. The DNA of the CDR3 is TGTGCCAGCAGCCCAGACCTGGGGGCAGAGAACACCGGGGAGCTGTTTTTT. The encoded protein is CASSPDLGAENTGELFF. Together with reference TRBV14 and TRBJ2-2, the CDR3 gives the full variable domain: EAGVTQFPSHSVIEKGQTVTLRCDPISGHDNLYWYRRVMGKEIKFLLHFVKESKQDESGMPNNRFLAERTGGTYSTLKVQPAELEDSGVYFCASSPDLGAENTGELFFGEGSRLTVL.

This clone was seen a few times. CDR3 loop: CASSDPGQGAGEKLFF. Written as DNA, the CDR3 is TGTGCCAGCAGCGACCCCGGACAGGGGGCAGGTGAAAAACTGTTTTTT. The V call is TRBV9, the J call TRBJ1-4, with TRBD1 identical over 11 bases. Per the germline V gene, CDR1 is SGDLS and CDR2 is YYNGEE. The junction had 8 bases not matched to a gene; V was cut back by 3 bases and J by 7 bases. This CDR3 contains 16 residues.

The chain combines TRBV10-2 with TRBJ2-3, with TRBD2 identical over 8 bases. This CDR3 region has 15 residues. CDR1 and CDR2 (germline): WSHSY, SAAADI. The V segment lost 9 bases and the J segment 3 bases; nucleotides outside the gene matches: 11. CDR3 in amino acids: CASFPVAGLTDTQYF. CDR3 coding DNA: TGCGCCAGTTTCCCCGTAGCGGGATTAACAGATACGCAGTATTTT.